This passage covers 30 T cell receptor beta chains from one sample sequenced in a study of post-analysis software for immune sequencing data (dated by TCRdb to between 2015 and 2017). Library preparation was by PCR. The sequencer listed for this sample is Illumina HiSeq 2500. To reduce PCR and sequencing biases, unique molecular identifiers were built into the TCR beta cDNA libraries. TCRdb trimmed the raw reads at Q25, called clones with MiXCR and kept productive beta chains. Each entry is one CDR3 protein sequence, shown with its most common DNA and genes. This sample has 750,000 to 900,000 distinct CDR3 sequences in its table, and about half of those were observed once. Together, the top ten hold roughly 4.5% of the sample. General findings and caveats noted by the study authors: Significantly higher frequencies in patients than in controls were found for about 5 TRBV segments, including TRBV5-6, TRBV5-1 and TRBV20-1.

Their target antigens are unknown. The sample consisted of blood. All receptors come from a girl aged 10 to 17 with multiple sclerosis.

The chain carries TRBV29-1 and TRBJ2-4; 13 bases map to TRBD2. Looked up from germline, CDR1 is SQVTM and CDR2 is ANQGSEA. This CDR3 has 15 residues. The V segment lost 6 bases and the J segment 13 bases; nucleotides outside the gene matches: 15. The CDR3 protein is CSVRTRTSGSGEQYF. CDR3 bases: TGCAGCGTAAGGACGCGGACTAGCGGGAGCGGAGAGCAGTACTTC. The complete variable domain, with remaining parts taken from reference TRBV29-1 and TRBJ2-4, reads SAVISQKPSRDICQRGTSLTIQCQVDSQVTMMFWYRQQPGQSLTLIATANQGSEATYESGFVIDKFPISRPNLTFSTLTVSNMSPEDSSIYLCSVRTRTSGSGEQYFGAGTRLSVL.

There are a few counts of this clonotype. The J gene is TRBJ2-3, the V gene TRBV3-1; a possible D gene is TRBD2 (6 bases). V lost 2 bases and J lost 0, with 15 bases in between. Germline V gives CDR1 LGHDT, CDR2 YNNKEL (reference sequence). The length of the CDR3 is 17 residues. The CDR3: CASSQWRDGTSTDTQYF. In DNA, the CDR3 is TGTGCCAGCAGCCAATGGCGGGACGGGACTAGCACAGATACGCAGTATTTT.

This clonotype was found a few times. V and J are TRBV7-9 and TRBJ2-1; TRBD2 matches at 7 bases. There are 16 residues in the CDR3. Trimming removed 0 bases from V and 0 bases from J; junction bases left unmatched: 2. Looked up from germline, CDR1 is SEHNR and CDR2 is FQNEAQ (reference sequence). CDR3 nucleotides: TGTGCCAGCAGCTTAGCGTCTAGCGGCTCCTACAATGAGCAGTTCTTC. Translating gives CASSLASSGSYNEQFF.

The CDR3 reads CASSSPGVGIQYF. CDR3 sequence (DNA): TGTGCCAGCAGCTCCCCAGGCGTTGGCATTCAGTACTTC. V and J are TRBV7-2 and TRBJ2-4, with D hard to call. Germline CDR1 and CDR2: SGHTA and FQGNSA. The length of the CDR3 is 13 residues. Between the trimmed V and J ends, which lost 4 bases and 9 bases, there was a span of 13 bases.

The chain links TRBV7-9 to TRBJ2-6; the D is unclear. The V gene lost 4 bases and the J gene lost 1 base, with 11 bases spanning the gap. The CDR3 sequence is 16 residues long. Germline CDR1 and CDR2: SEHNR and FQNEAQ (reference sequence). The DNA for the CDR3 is TGTGCCAGCAGCTCCCGCGCTGCGTCTGGGGCCAACGTCCTGACTTTC. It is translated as CASSSRAASGANVLTF.

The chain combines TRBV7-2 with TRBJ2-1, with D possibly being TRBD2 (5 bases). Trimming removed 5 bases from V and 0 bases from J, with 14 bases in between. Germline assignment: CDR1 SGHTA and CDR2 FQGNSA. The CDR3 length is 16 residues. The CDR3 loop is CASSVTTMSSYNEQFF. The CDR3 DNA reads TGTGCCAGCAGCGTTACGACTATGAGCTCCTACAATGAGCAGTTCTTC.

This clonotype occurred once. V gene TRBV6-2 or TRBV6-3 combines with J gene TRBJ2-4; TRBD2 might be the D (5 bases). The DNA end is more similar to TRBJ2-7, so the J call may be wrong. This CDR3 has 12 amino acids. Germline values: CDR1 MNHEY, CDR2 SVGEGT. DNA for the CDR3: TGTGCCAGCACCGACGGGGCCTACGAGCAGTACTTC. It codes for CASTDGAYEQYF.

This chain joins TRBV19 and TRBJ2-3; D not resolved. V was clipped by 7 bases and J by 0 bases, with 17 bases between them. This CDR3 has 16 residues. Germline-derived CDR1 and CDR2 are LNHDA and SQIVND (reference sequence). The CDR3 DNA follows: TGTGCCAGTAAGCAGAGCTCATCGACTAGCACAGATACGCAGTATTTT. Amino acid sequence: CASKQSSSTSTDTQYF.

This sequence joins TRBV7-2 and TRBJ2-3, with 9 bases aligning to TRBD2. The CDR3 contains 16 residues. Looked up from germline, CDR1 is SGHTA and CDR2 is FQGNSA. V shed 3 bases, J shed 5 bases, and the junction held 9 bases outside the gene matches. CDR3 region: CASSFLSGRGVDTQYF. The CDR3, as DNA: TGTGCCAGCAGCTTCCTTAGCGGGAGAGGCGTAGATACGCAGTATTTT. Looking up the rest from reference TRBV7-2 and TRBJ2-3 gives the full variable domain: GAGVSQSPSNKVTEKGKDVELRCDPISGHTALYWYRQSLGQGLEFLIYFQGNSAPDKSGLPSDRFSAERTGGSVSTLTIQRTQQEDSAVYLCASSFLSGRGVDTQYFGPGTRLTVL.

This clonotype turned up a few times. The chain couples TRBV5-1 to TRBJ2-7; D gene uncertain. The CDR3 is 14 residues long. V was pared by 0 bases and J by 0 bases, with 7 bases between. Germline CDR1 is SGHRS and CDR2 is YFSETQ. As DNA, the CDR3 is TGCGCCAGCAGCTTGGAGTCGTCCTCCTACGAGCAGTACTTC. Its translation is CASSLESSSYEQYF.

CDR3 amino acids: CASRTPRGIDSYEQYF. The CDR3, as DNA: TGTGCCAGCAGAACCCCCAGGGGGATCGACTCCTACGAGCAGTACTTC. The chain employs TRBV27 and TRBJ2-7; 7 bases match TRBD1. The germline gives CDR1 MNHEY, CDR2 SMNVEV (reference sequence). V shed 6 bases and J 0 bases; nucleotides not matched to a gene: 11. The CDR3 sequence is 16 residues long.

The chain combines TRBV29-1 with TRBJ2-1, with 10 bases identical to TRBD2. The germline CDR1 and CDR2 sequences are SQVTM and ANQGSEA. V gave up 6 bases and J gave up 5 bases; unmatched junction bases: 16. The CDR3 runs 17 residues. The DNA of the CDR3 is TGCAGCGTGACAACCACGCTGACTAGCGGGTTCAACAATGAGCAGTTCTTC. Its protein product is CSVTTTLTSGFNNEQFF.

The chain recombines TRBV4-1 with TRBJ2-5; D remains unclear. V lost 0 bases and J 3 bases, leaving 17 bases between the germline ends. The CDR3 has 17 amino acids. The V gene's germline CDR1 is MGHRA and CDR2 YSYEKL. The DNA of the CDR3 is TGCGCCAGCAGCCAAGAACGCGGTCCAGATTCTAAAGAGACCCAGTACTTC. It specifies CASSQERGPDSKETQYF.

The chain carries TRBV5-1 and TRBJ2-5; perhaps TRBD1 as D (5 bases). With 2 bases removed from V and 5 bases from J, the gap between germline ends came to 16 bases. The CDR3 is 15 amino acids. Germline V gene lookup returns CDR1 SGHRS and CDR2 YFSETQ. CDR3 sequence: CASSLAPGFGETQYF. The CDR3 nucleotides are TGCGCCAGCAGCTTAGCCCCAGGGTTCGGGGAGACCCAGTACTTC.

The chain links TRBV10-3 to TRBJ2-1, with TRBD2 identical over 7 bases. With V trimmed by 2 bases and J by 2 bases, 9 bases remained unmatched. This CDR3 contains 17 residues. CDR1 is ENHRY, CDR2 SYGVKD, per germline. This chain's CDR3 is CAISEPPPGLAYNEQFF. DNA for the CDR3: TGTGCCATCAGTGAGCCTCCGCCCGGACTAGCCTACAATGAGCAGTTCTTC.

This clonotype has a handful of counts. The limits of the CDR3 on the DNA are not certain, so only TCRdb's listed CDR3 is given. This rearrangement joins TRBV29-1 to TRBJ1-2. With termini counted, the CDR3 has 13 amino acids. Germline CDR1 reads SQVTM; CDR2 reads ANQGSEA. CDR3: CSVTVAGNYGCTF.

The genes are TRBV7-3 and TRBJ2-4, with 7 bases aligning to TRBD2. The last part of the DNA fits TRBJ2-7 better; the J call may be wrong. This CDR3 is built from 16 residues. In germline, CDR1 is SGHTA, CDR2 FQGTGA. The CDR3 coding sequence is TGTGCCAGCAGCTTATTTAGGGCGGGAGAGGGCTACGAGCAGTACTTC. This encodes CASSLFRAGEGYEQYF.

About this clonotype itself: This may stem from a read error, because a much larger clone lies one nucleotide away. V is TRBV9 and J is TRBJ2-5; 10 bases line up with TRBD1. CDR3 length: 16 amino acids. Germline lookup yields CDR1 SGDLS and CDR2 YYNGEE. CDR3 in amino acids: CVSSLRDRGGQETQYF. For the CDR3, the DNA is TGTGTCAGCAGCTTACGGGACAGGGGAGGGCAAGAGACCCAGTACTTC.

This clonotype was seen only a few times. CDR3: CASSPVASGSTYEQYF. DNA for the CDR3: TGCGCCAGCAGCCCCGTGGCTAGCGGGAGTACATACGAGCAGTACTTC. The genes are TRBV4-3 and TRBJ2-7, with TRBD2 matching over 10 bases. The ends lost 4 bases at V and 4 bases at J; junction bases unmatched: 10. CDR3 length: 16 amino acids. Germline V lookup: CDR1 LGHNA, CDR2 YSLEER.

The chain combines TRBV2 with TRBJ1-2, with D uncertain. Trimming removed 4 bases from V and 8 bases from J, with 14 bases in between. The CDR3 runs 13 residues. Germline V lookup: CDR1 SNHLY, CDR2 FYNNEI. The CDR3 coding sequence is TGTGCCAGCAGTGGAGGAAGGGTTGGCGGCTACACCTTC. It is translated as CASSGGRVGGYTF.

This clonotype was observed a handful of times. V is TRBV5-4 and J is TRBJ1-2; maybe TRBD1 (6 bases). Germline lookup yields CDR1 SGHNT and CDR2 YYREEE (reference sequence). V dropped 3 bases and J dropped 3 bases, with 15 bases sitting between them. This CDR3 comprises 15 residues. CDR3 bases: TGTGCCAGCAGCTCTTACAGGGTGTCGGACTATGGCTACACCTTC. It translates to CASSSYRVSDYGYTF.

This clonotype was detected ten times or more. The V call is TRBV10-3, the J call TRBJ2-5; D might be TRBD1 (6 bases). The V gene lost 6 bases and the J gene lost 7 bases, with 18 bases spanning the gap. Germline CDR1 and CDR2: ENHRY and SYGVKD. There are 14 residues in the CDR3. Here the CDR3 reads CAISTGTNWGTQYF. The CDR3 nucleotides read TGTGCCATCAGCACAGGGACCAATTGGGGGACCCAGTACTTC.

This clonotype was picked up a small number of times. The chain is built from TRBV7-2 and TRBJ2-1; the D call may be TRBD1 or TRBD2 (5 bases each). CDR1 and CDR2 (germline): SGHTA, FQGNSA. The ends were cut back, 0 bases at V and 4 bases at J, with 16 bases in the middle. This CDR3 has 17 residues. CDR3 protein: CASSLAGELPPYNEQFF. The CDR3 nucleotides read TGTGCCAGCAGCTTAGCGGGGGAACTCCCCCCTTACAATGAGCAGTTCTTC.

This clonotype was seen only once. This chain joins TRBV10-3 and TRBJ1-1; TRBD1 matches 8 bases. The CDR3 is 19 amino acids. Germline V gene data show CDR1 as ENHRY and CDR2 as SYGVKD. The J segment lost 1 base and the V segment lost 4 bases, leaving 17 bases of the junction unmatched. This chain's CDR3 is CAISGQGMRAGDGNTEAFF. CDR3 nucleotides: TGTGCCATCAGTGGACAGGGGATGAGGGCAGGTGATGGGAACACTGAAGCTTTCTTT.

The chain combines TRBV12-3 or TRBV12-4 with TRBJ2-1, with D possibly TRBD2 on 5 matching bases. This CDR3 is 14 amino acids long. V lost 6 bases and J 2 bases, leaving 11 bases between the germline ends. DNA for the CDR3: TGTGCCAGCAGCCCGCGGGCCGCCTACAATGAGCAGTTCTTC. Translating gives CASSPRAAYNEQFF.

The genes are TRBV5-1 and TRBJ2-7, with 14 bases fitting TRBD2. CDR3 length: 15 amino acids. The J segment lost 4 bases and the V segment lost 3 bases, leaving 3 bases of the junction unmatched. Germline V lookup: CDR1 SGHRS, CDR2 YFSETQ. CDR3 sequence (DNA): TGCGCCAGCAGCTCGACTAGCGGGAGGGGGTACGAGCAGTACTTC. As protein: CASSSTSGRGYEQYF.

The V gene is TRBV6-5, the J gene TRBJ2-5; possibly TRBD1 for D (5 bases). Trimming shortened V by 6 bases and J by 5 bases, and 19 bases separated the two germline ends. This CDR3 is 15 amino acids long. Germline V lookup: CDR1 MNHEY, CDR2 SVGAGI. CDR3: CASSLLWTSPETQYF. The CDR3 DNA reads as TGTGCCAGCAGCCTTCTTTGGACATCTCCCGAGACCCAGTACTTC.

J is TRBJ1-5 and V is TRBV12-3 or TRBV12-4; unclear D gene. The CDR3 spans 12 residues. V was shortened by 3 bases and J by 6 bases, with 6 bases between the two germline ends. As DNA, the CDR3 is TGTGCCAGCAGTTTTCGGGGTCAGCCCCAGCATTTT. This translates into CASSFRGQPQHF.

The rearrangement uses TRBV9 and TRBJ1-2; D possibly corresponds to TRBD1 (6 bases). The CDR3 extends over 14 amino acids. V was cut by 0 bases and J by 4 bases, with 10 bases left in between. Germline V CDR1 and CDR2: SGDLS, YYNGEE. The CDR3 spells CASSVDGQIYGYTF. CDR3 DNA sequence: TGTGCCAGCAGCGTAGACGGACAGATCTATGGCTACACCTTC. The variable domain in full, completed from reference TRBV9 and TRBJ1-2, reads DSGVTQTPKHLITATGQRVTLRCSPRSGDLSVYWYQQSLDQGLQFLIQYYNGEERAKGNILERFSAQQFPDLHSELNLSSLELGDSALYFCASSVDGQIYGYTFGSGTRLTVV.

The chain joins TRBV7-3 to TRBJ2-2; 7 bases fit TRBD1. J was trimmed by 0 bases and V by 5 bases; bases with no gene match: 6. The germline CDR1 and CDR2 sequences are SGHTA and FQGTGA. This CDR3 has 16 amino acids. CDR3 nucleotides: TGTGCCAGCAGCCCCGAGGGGGCAGCGAACACCGGGGAGCTGTTTTTT. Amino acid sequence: CASSPEGAANTGELFF.